The 9 T cell receptor beta chains reported below all come from one sample, sequenced in a study. Tregs were sorted as CD4+CD25+CD127-/low cells. TCRdb called the 5' RACE reads again in MiXCR, with one record for every CDR3 protein. This sample has approximately 60,000 distinct CDR3 sequences, with less than 25% found just once. Sequenced: tumor-infiltrating Tregs sorted from the breast tumor. These receptors originate from a female donor with breast cancer.

The rearrangement uses TRBV5-6 and TRBJ2-7, with D possibly TRBD1 on 6 matching bases. Germline CDR1 and CDR2: SGHDT and YYEEEE. The CDR3 consists of 14 residues. Trimming removed 0 bases at V and 3 bases at J, with 10 bases between. DNA for the CDR3: TGTGCCAGCAGCTTGGGACAGGAAATCTACGAGCAGTACTTC. The encoded protein is CASSLGQEIYEQYF.

This clonotype has only a few counts. The chain links TRBV2 to TRBJ2-5; a weak D match, TRBD2 (5 bases). CDR3 length equals 12 residues. V lost 8 bases and J lost 5, with 12 bases in between. CDR1 is SNHLY, CDR2 FYNNEI, per germline. The CDR3, as DNA: TGTGCCAGCGGCGCTAGCTGGGAGACCCAGTACTTC. It yields the protein CASGASWETQYF. The complete variable domain, with remaining parts taken from reference TRBV2 and TRBJ2-5, reads EPEVTQTPSHQVTQMGQEVILRCVPISNHLYFYWYRQILGQKVEFLVSFYNNEISEKSEIFDDQFSVERPDGSNFTLKIRSTKLEDSAMYFCASGASWETQYFGPGTRLLVL.

This clonotype was seen only a few times. The rearrangement joins TRBV15 to TRBJ2-7; the D gene is possibly TRBD1 (7 bases). Between the trimmed V and J ends, which lost 0 bases and 6 bases, there was a span of 12 bases. CDR1 is LNHNV, CDR2 YYDKDF, per germline (reference sequence). The CDR3 sequence is 14 residues long. CDR3 nucleotides: TGTGCCACCAGCAGAGATCGTCAGGGGGGCGAGCAGTACTTC. Translation gives CATSRDRQGGEQYF.

This clonotype occurred once. The J gene is TRBJ2-5, the V gene TRBV20-1; D might be TRBD2 (7 bases). The germline gives CDR1 DFQATT, CDR2 SNEGSKA (reference sequence). The CDR3 consists of 13 residues. Trimming shortened V by 7 bases and J by 1 base, and 13 bases separated the two germline ends. The DNA for the CDR3 is TGCAGTGTCCTGGCGGGGGCCCAAGAGACCCAGTACTTC. This sequence encodes CSVLAGAQETQYF.

In its sample, this clonotype was seen many times. This chain uses TRBV4-3 with TRBJ1-1; D gene ambiguous. Germline CDR1 and CDR2: LGHNA and YSLEER. Trimming stripped 5 bases from V and 1 base from J, with 8 bases between. This CDR3 is 13 amino acids long. CDR3 bases: TGCGCCAGCAGCGCGAATCAGAACACTGAAGCTTTCTTT. Its protein is CASSANQNTEAFF.

In this sample, this clonotype turned up many times. The rearrangement joins TRBV10-3 to TRBJ1-5; D possibly corresponds to TRBD1 (6 bases). This CDR3 is 13 amino acids long. The germline V gene has CDR1 ENHRY and CDR2 SYGVKD. V dropped 5 bases and J dropped 3 bases, with 8 bases sitting between them. CDR3 coding DNA: TGTGCCATCAGTACAGGGCTCAATCAGCCCCAGCATTTT. Amino acids: CAISTGLNQPQHF.

The chain links TRBV4-2 to TRBJ2-1, with D perhaps assigned TRBD1 or TRBD2 (5 bases each). Germline V lookup: CDR1 LGHNA, CDR2 YNFKEQ. V was cut by 2 bases and J by 6 bases, with 17 bases left in between. This CDR3 contains 16 residues. CDR3 residues: CASSQSSGTKSNEQFF. DNA of the CDR3: TGTGCCAGCAGCCAAAGTTCCGGGACCAAAAGCAATGAGCAGTTCTTC.

This clonotype has ten or more counts. The V call is TRBV6-5, the J call TRBJ2-1, with 13 positions matching TRBD2. The germline V gene has CDR1 MNHEY and CDR2 SVGAGI. The CDR3 has 16 residues. The trim removed 4 bases at V and 5 bases at J, leaving 5 bases unmatched. The CDR3 loop reads CASSSSGTSGDNEQFF. The CDR3 DNA sequence: TGTGCCAGCAGTTCTTCCGGGACTAGCGGGGACAATGAGCAGTTCTTC.

This clonotype was counted at least ten times. V and J are TRBV3-1 and TRBJ2-2; tentatively, D is TRBD1 (5 bases). The germline CDR1 and CDR2 sequences are LGHDT and YNNKEL (reference sequence). The CDR3 spans 15 residues. The ends were cut back, 3 bases at V and 5 bases at J, with 13 bases in the middle. The CDR3: CASSHTDTGTGELFF. In nucleotides, the CDR3 is TGTGCCAGCAGCCACACGGACACGGGTACCGGGGAGCTGTTTTTT.